The 16 T cell receptor beta chains presented below share a single source sample, sequenced in a study of molecular identifiers for immune sequencing clone quantification. A single record per CDR3 protein comes from TCRdb applying MiXCR to the PCR reads. The sample includes a few hundred thousand distinct CDR3 sequences, roughly 26% of them seen just once. Sample: naive CD8+ T cells from blood, with Jurkat cell RNA spiked in. Sample subset: FACS-sorted CD8+CD4-CCR7+CD45RA+ naive T cells. These receptors were obtained from a human donor in good health. Some libraries in this study had Jurkat cell RNA spiked in.

Ten or more counts support this clonotype. This rearrangement joins TRBV7-9 to TRBJ2-2; D is unresolved. Germline V gene lookup returns CDR1 SEHNR and CDR2 FQNEAQ (reference sequence). This CDR3 has 14 amino acids. V shed 4 bases and J shed 2 bases, with 8 bases lying between them. Here the CDR3 DNA reads TGTGCCAGCAGCTCGGTCACTAACACCGGGGAGCTGTTTTTT. Translation: CASSSVTNTGELFF.

The chain is built from TRBV5-6 and TRBJ2-7, with TRBD1 identical over 11 bases. Per the germline V gene, CDR1 is SGHDT and CDR2 is YYEEEE. This CDR3 is built from 15 residues. V lost 2 bases to trimming and J lost 5 bases; unmatched junction nucleotides: 6. The CDR3 DNA reads TGTGCCAGCAGCTTCCGGACAGGGGGCTGGAACGAGCAGTACTTC. Amino acid sequence: CASSFRTGGWNEQYF.

This clonotype was observed a handful of times. The V call is TRBV5-4, the J call TRBJ2-3; D call uncertain. CDR3 length: 14 residues. CDR1 SGHNT and CDR2 YYREEE come from the germline V gene (reference sequence). V was cut by 0 bases and J by 2 bases, with 7 bases left in between. The CDR3 here is CASSLAMDTDTQYF. CDR3 bases: TGTGCCAGCAGCTTGGCTATGGACACAGATACGCAGTATTTT.

Worth noting for this clonotype: A junction end diverges from the germline sequence, so it may reflect a read error. The V gene is TRBV4-2, the J gene TRBJ2-7, with a tentative D call TRBD2 (6 bases). The V gene's germline CDR1 is LGHNA and CDR2 YNFKEQ. This CDR3 region has 15 residues. CDR3 in DNA: TGTGCCAGCAGCCAAGTGGTCGGGAGCGGCTACGAGCAGTGCTTC. It translates to CASSQVVGSGYEQCF.

Written as DNA, the CDR3 is TGCGCCAGCAGCCAAGAGGTGCCGACCTACGAGCAGTACTTC. It yields the protein CASSQEVPTYEQYF. The V gene is TRBV4-3, the J gene TRBJ2-7; D gene uncertain. The CDR3 length is 14 residues. Deletions cut 0 bases from V and 2 bases from J, with 8 bases between. Germline V lookup: CDR1 LGHNA, CDR2 YSLEER.

The gene calls are TRBV19 and TRBJ1-1; TRBD1 is a possible D gene (5 bases). The CDR3 has 12 amino acids. Trimming took 6 bases from V and 5 from J, leaving 10 bases between them. Germline CDR1 is LNHDA and CDR2 is SQIVND (reference sequence). The CDR3 sequence is CASRMGLTEAFF. As DNA, the CDR3 is TGTGCCAGTAGGATGGGGCTTACTGAAGCTTTCTTT.

There are many counts of this clonotype. The V gene is TRBV4-3, the J gene TRBJ1-5; no clear D. The CDR3 is made up of 14 amino acids. Per germline, CDR1 LGHNA and CDR2 YSLEER. The V and J ends lost 0 bases and 7 bases respectively, with 10 bases between them. DNA of the CDR3: TGCGCCAGCAGCCAAGATATAAGCCCGCAGCCCCAGCATTTT. This gives the protein CASSQDISPQPQHF.

A few counts support this clonotype. The chain recombines TRBV6-2 or TRBV6-3 with TRBJ2-2; 7 nucleotides match TRBD2. There are 14 residues in the CDR3. V lost 2 bases and J lost 7; bases outside the gene matches: 4. Germline V lookup: CDR1 MNHEY, CDR2 SVGEGT. CDR3 residues: CASSYLSSGGELFF. DNA for the CDR3: TGTGCCAGCAGTTACCTTTCTAGCGGCGGGGAGCTGTTTTTT.

This clonotype was seen a handful of times. The chain combines TRBV19 with TRBJ2-1; 13 nucleotides align to TRBD2. The germline gives CDR1 LNHDA, CDR2 SQIVND (reference sequence). CDR3 size: 14 residues. J was trimmed by 7 bases and V by 5 bases; bases with no gene match: 2. As DNA, the CDR3 is TGTGCCAGTAGTCTGGGACTAGCGGGGAATGAGCAGTTCTTC. Encoded protein: CASSLGLAGNEQFF.

As concerns this clonotype: The junction shows a germline mismatch at one end, possibly a read error. The chain carries TRBV12-3 or TRBV12-4 and TRBJ2-7; possibly TRBD2 for D (6 bases). The CDR3 contains 14 residues. DNA of the CDR3: TGTGCCAGCAGTCCCGGGACTGTCTCCTACGAGCGGTACTTC. Residues: CASSPGTVSYERYF.

A few counts support this clonotype. The J gene is TRBJ2-2, the V gene TRBV7-9, with no clear D. The V end lost 6 bases, the J end lost 6 bases, and 14 bases lay between the germline ends. This CDR3 is built from 14 residues. Germline loops: CDR1 SEHNR, CDR2 FQNEAQ (reference sequence). CDR3 in amino acids: CASRLNAQAGELFF. The CDR3 nucleotides are TGTGCCAGCAGGCTTAACGCTCAAGCCGGGGAGCTGTTTTTT.

This clonotype has only a few counts. Here the CDR3 DNA reads TGTGCCAGCAGCTTGCCAGGGGTCTACGAGCAGTACTTC. As protein: CASSLPGVYEQYF. This rearrangement joins TRBV5-4 to TRBJ2-7, with D maybe TRBD1 (6 bases). Trimming removed 1 base from V and 3 bases from J, with 8 bases in between. The CDR3 has 13 amino acids. The germline V gene has CDR1 SGHNT and CDR2 YYREEE (reference sequence).

The rearrangement uses TRBV27 and TRBJ2-7, with a weak D call TRBD2 (6 bases). V was pared by 5 bases and J by 3 bases, with 20 bases between. Looked up from germline, CDR1 is MNHEY and CDR2 is SMNVEV (reference sequence). The CDR3 is made up of 16 amino acids. The CDR3, as DNA: TGTGCCAGCAGTCCCTTATCGGGGGACTTGGGCTACGAGCAGTACTTC. Its translation: CASSPLSGDLGYEQYF.

This rearrangement joins TRBV20-1 to TRBJ2-7; D is undetermined. The CDR3 length is 13 residues. V shed 7 bases and J shed 1 base, with 14 bases lying between them. From germline, CDR1 is DFQATT and CDR2 SNEGSKA (reference sequence). This CDR3 is CSGTRGVSYEQYF. CDR3 nucleotides: TGCAGTGGAACCCGCGGTGTGTCCTACGAGCAGTACTTC.

This clonotype was found many times. The chain is built from TRBV7-8 and TRBJ2-3; tentative D call: TRBD2 (6 bases). The germline CDR1 and CDR2 sequences are SGHVS and FQNEAQ. V was pared by 5 bases and J by 4 bases, with 22 bases between. The CDR3 runs 17 residues. In DNA form, the CDR3 reads TGTGCCAGCAGCCCGGCGCCGGCGGGATATGTAGCAGATACGCAGTATTTT. Translation gives CASSPAPAGYVADTQYF.

This clonotype has at least ten counts. The chain carries TRBV2 and TRBJ2-3; D might be TRBD1 or TRBD2, each matching 5 bases. CDR1 is SNHLY and CDR2 is FYNNEI in the germline V gene. Trimming shortened V by 4 bases and J by 2 bases, and 13 bases separated the two germline ends. This CDR3 has 15 residues. CDR3 sequence reads: CASSAAGRLTDTQYF. The CDR3 bases are TGTGCCAGCAGTGCAGCAGGGAGACTCACAGATACGCAGTATTTT. The whole variable domain, filled in from reference TRBV2 and TRBJ2-3, reads EPEVTQTPSHQVTQMGQEVILRCVPISNHLYFYWYRQILGQKVEFLVSFYNNEISEKSEIFDDQFSVERPDGSNFTLKIRSTKLEDSAMYFCASSAAGRLTDTQYFGPGTRLTVL.